The following is a T cell receptor (beta chain) sequence with its context. Specified time point: time of PML onset. The T3 samples were drawn when PML began. The CDR3 is made up of 15 amino acids. CDR1 LNHDA and CDR2 SQIVND come from the germline V gene (reference sequence). V was clipped by 7 bases and J by 1 base, with 15 bases between them. This record comes from a study of multiple sclerosis patients with progressive multifocal leukoencephalopathy. Some clones are missing from TCRdb's copy, which holds only in-frame ones; the method was immunoSEQ multiplex PCR. This sample has roughly 32,000 clones; 87% occur once, and the top ten carry 5.7%.

This specimen was PBMCs, taken from a patient treated with natalizumab. This sequence joins TRBV19 and TRBJ2-3; TRBD1 is a possible D gene (6 bases). The sequence came from a middle-aged woman with progressive multifocal leukoencephalopathy. CDR3 in DNA: TGTGCCAGTACCCTGACCCCAGGGGGCACAGATACGCAGTATTTT. Protein: CASTLTPGGTDTQYF.